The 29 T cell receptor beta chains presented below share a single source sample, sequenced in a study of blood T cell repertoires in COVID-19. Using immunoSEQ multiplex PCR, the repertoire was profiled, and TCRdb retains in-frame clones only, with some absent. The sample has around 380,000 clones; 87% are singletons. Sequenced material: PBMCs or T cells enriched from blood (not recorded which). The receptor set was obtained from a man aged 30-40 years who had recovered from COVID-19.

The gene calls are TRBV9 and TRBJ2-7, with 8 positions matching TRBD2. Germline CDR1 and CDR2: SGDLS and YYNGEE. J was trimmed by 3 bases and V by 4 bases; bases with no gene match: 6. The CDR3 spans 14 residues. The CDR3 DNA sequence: TGTGCCAGCAGCCGGGAGGGTCAGGTCTACGAGCAGTACTTC. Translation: CASSREGQVYEQYF.

CDR3 in DNA: TGTGCCAGCAAAGCGGGACTAGCGGGGGCAGATACGCAGTATTTT. Translating gives CASKAGLAGADTQYF. The chain uses TRBV6-5 and TRBJ2-3; TRBD2 matches 14 bases. Germline values: CDR1 MNHEY, CDR2 SVGAGI. CDR3 length: 15 residues. The V segment lost 7 bases and the J segment 4 bases; nucleotides outside the gene matches: 4.

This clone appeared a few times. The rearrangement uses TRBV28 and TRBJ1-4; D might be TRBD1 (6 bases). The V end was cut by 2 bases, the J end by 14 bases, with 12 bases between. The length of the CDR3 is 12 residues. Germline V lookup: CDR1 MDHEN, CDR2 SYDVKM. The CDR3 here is CASSLPKTGLFF. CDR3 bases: TGTGCCAGCAGTTTACCAAAGACAGGTCTGTTTTTT. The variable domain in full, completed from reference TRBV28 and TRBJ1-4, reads DVKVTQSSRYLVKRTGEKVFLECVQDMDHENMFWYRQDPGLGLRLIYFSYDVKMKEKGDIPEGYSVSREKKERFSLILESASTNQTSMYLCASSLPKTGLFFGSGTQLSVL.

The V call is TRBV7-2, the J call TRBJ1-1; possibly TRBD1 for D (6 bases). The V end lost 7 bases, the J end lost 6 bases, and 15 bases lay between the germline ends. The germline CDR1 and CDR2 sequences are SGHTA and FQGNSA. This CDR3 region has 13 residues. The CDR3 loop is CASNIGGLSEAFF. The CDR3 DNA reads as TGTGCCAGCAACATAGGGGGTCTTTCTGAAGCTTTCTTT. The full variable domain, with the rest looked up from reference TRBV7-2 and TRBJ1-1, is GAGVSQSPSNKVTEKGKDVELRCDPISGHTALYWYRQSLGQGLEFLIYFQGNSAPDKSGLPSDRFSAERTGGSVSTLTIQRTQQEDSAVYLCASNIGGLSEAFFGQGTRLTVV.

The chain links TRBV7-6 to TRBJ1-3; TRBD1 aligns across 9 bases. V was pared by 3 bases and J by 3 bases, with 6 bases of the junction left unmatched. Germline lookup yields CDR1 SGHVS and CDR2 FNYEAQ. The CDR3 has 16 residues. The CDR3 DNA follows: TGTGCCAGCAGCTTGGCGGGACAGGGTATTGGAAACACCATATATTTT. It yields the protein CASSLAGQGIGNTIYF.

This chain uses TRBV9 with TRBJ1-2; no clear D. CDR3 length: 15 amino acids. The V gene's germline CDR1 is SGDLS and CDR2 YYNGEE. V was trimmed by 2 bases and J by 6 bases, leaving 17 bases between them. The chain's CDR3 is CASSVSGESTNGYTF. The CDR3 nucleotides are TGTGCCAGCAGCGTCAGCGGGGAGAGTACTAATGGCTACACCTTC.

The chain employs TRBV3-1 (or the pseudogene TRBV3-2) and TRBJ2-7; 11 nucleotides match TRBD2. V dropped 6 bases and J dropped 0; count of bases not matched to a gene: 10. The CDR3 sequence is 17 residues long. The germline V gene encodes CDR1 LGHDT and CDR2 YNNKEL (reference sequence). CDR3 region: CASSLAGGLWSSYEQYF. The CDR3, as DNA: TGTGCCAGCAGTCTAGCGGGGGGCCTCTGGAGCTCCTACGAGCAGTACTTC.

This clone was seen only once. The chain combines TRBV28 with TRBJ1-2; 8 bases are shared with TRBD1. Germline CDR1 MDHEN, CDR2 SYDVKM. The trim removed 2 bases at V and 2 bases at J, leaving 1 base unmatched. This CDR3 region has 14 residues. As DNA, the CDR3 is TGTGCCAGCAGTTTAACAGGGGGAAACTATGGCTACACCTTC. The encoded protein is CASSLTGGNYGYTF.

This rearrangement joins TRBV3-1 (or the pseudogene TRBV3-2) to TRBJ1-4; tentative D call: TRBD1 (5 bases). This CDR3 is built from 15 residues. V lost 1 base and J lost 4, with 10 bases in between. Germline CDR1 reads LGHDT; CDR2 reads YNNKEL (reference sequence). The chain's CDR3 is CASSQGTTGNEKLFF. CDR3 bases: TGTGCCAGCAGCCAAGGGACAACGGGTAATGAAAAACTGTTTTTT.

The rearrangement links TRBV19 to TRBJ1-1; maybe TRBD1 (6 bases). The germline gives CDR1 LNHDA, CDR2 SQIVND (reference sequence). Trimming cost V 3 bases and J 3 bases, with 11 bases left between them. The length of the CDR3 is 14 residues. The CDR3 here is CASSMQGSYTEAFF. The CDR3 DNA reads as TGTGCCAGTAGTATGCAGGGGAGTTACACTGAAGCTTTCTTT. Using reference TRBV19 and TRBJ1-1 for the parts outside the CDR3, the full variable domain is DGGITQSPKYLFRKEGQNVTLSCEQNLNHDAMYWYRQDPGQGLRLIYYSQIVNDFQKGDIAEGYSVSREKKESFPLTVTSAQKNPTAFYLCASSMQGSYTEAFFGQGTRLTVV.

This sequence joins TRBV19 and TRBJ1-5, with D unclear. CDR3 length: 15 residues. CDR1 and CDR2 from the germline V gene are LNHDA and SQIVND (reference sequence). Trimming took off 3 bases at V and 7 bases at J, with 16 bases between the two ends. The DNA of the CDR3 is TGTGCCAGTAGTATGCCCTACCTGCCTAGACAGCCCCAGCATTTT. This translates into CASSMPYLPRQPQHF.

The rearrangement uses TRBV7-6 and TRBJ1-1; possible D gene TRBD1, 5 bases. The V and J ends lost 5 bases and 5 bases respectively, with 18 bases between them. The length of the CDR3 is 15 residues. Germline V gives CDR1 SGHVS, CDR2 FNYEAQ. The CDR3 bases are TGTGCCAGCAGCCGTTTACAGGAGGCGGGGACTGAAGCTTTCTTT. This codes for CASSRLQEAGTEAFF.

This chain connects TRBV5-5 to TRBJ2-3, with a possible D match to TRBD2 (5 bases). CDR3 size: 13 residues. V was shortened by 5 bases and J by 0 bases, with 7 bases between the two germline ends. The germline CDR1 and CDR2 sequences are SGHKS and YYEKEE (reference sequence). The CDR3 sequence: CASRRTSTDTQYF. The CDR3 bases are TGTGCCAGCAGAAGGACTAGCACAGATACGCAGTATTTT.

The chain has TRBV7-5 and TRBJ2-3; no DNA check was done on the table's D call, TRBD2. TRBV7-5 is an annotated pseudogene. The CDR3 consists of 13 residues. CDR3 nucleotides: TGTGCCAGAAGCTTAGCCTTTACTAGGTTTCAGTATTTT. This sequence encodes CARSLAFTRFQYF.

The CDR3 loop is CASSYGALGDYGYTF. The CDR3 region has the DNA TGTGCCAGCAGTTACGGGGCCCTCGGAGACTATGGCTACACCTTC. This chain connects TRBV6-5 to TRBJ1-2, with D tentatively TRBD1 (5 bases). The ends were cut back, 2 bases at V and 3 bases at J, with 13 bases in the middle. The CDR3 loop spans 15 amino acids. Looked up from germline, CDR1 is MNHEY and CDR2 is SVGAGI.

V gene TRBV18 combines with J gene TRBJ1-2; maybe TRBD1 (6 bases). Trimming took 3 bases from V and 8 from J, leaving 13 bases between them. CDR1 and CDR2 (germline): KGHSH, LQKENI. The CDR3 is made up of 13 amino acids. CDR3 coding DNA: TGTGCCAGCTCACCTACAGGGCTATGGGGCTACACCTTC. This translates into CASSPTGLWGYTF.

DNA of the CDR3: TGCGCCAGCAGCCTGGTGGGCCCGTCCTACGAGCAGTACTTC. Its translation is CASSLVGPSYEQYF. The chain carries TRBV4-1 and TRBJ2-7; D gene uncertain. V was shortened by 4 bases and J by 1 base, with 11 bases between the two germline ends. The CDR3 is made up of 14 amino acids. Germline CDR1 and CDR2: MGHRA and YSYEKL.

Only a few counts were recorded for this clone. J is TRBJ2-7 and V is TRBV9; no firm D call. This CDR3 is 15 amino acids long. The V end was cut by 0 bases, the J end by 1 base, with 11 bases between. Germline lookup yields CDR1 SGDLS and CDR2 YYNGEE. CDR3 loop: CASSVASDPSYEQYF. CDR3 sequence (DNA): TGTGCCAGCAGCGTAGCCTCAGATCCATCCTACGAGCAGTACTTC.

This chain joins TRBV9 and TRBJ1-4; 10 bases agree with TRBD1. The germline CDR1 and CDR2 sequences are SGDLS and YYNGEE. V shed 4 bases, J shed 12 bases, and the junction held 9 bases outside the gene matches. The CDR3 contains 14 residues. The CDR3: CASSPRQGAGELFF. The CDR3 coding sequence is TGTGCCAGCAGCCCAAGACAGGGGGCGGGAGAACTGTTTTTT.

The CDR3 here is CASSSRDRLRATNEKLFF. CDR3 coding DNA: TGTGCCAGCAGTTCCCGGGACAGGCTAAGGGCAACTAATGAAAAACTGTTTTTT. This chain uses TRBV27 with TRBJ1-4; 8 bases are a match to TRBD1. Germline CDR1 MNHEY, CDR2 SMNVEV (reference sequence). Losses at the gene ends were 4 bases for V and 0 bases for J; bases not matched to a gene: 10. The CDR3 extends over 18 amino acids. The full variable domain, rest sourced from reference TRBV27 and TRBJ1-4, is EAQVTQNPRYLITVTGKKLTVTCSQNMNHEYMSWYRQDPGLGLRQIYYSMNVEVTDKGDVPEGYKVSRKEKRNFPLILESPSPNQTSLYFCASSSRDRLRATNEKLFFGSGTQLSVL.

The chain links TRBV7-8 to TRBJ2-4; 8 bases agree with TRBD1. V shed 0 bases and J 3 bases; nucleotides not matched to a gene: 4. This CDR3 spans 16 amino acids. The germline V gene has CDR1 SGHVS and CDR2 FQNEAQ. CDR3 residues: CASSLAATGVKNIQYF. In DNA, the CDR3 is TGTGCCAGCAGCTTAGCCGCGACAGGGGTCAAAAACATTCAGTACTTC.

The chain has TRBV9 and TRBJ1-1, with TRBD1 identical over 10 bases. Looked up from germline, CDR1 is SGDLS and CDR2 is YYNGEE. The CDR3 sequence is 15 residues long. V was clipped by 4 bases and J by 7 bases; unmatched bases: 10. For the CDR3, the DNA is TGTGCCAGCAGCCCCAGGACAGGGGGGACCGATGAAGCTTTCTTT. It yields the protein CASSPRTGGTDEAFF.

This CDR3 reads CATSREGQHGTEAFF. CDR3 sequence (DNA): TGTGCCACCAGCAGAGAGGGACAACACGGCACTGAAGCTTTCTTT. This chain joins TRBV15 and TRBJ1-1, with D perhaps matching TRBD1 (6 bases). The CDR3 is 15 amino acids. Trimming cost V 0 bases and J 4 bases, with 12 bases left between them. From germline, CDR1 is LNHNV and CDR2 YYDKDF (reference sequence).

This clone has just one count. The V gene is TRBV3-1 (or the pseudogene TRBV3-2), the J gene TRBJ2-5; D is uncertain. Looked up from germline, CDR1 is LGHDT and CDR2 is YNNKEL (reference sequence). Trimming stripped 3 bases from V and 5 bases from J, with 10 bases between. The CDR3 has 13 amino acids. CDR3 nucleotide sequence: TGTGCCAGCAGCCAGTCTCTTGCGGAGACCCAGTACTTC. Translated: CASSQSLAETQYF.

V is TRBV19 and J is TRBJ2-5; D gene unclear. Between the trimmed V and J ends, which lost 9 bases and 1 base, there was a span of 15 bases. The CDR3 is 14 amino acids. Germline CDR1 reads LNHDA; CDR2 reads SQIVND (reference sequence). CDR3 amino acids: CASHNPDTQETQYF. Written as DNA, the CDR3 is TGTGCCAGCCATAATCCCGACACCCAAGAGACCCAGTACTTC.

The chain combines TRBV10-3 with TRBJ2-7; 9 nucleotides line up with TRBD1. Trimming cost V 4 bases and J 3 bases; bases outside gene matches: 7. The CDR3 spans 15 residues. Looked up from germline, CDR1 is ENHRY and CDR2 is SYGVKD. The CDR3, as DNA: TGTGCCATCAGTGGCCGGGACAGGGAGGGCTACGAGCAGTACTTC. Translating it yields CAISGRDREGYEQYF.

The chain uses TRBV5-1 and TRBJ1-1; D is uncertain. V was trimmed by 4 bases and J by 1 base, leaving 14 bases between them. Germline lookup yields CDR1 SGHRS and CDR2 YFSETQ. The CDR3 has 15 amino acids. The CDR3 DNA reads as TGCGCCAGCAGCCTCGGAGGGAGGGCGAACACTGAAGCTTTCTTT. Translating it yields CASSLGGRANTEAFF. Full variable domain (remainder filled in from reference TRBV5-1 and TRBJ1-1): KAGVTQTPRYLIKTRGQQVTLSCSPISGHRSVSWYQQTPGQGLQFLFEYFSETQRNKGNFPGRFSGRQFSNSRSEMNVSTLELGDSALYLCASSLGGRANTEAFFGQGTRLTVV.

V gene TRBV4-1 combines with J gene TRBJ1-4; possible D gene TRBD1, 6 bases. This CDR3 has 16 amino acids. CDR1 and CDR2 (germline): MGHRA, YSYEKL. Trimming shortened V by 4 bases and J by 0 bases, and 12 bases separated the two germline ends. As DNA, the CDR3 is TGCGCCAGCAGCCTCGGATGGACAGCAACTAATGAAAAACTGTTTTTT. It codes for CASSLGWTATNEKLFF.

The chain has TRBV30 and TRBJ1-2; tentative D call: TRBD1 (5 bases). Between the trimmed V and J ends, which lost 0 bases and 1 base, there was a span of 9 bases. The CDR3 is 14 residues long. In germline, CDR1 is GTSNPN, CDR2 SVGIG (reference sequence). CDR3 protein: CAWSVLQGNYGYTF. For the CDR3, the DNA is TGTGCCTGGAGTGTACTCCAGGGTAACTATGGCTACACCTTC.